This T cell receptor (beta chain) was sequenced during a study of shared clonotypes between healthy human individuals. Study-level information: Per donor, CD8 memory used one plate, CD8 naive used two, CD4 memory used three and CD4 naive used three. Regarding the study as a whole: In four donors, about 5% of naive CD4 clonotypes appeared in common. Only blood was sampled; tissue repertoires likely differ.

This CDR3 is 14 amino acids long. Germline V gene lookup returns CDR1 SGHTS and CDR2 YDEGEE. Trimming left V 4 bases short and J 5 bases short, with 15 bases between. The deep-level immunoSEQ assay was used. Sequencing used immunoSEQ multiplex PCR; TCRdb keeps in-frame clones, though not all of them. The sample has about 1.1 million clones, around three quarters seen once; the top ten hold 0.89%. On this clone itself: The antigen remains undetermined.

The sample comprised memory CD4+ T cells from PBMCs. Documented subset: CD45RA-negative fraction. This TCR came from a man between 18 and 29 years old in good health. Some clones in this sample may be carry-over from other donors' samples. This chain joins TRBV5-8 and TRBJ1-2; a weak D match, TRBD1 (5 bases). For the CDR3, the DNA is TGTGCCAGCAGCCGACAGTTATCTGAGTATGGCTACACCTTC. Its protein is CASSRQLSEYGYTF.